Shown below are 7 T cell receptor beta chains from a single sample sequenced in a study of Ad26.COV2.S vaccination and SARS-CoV-2 variants. Here immunoSEQ multiplex PCR was the method, and the copy in TCRdb shows in-frame clones only, minus some. The sample has about 320,000 clones, 85% seen once; the top ten hold 2.1%. Sample treatment: some 20 received Ad26.COV2.S at low or high dose, single or two shots; several received placebo; per-sample allocation not given. Specimen acquisition occurred on day 63 following the initial vaccine or placebo injection. Sequenced material: peripheral blood, taken in a trial of Ad26.COV2.S vaccine versus placebo. The receptors stem from a person between 18 and 60 years old who received the Ad26.COV2.S COVID-19 vaccine or a placebo.

The chain links TRBV21-1 to TRBJ2-1; the table's D gene call, TRBD2, was not cross checked with the DNA. TRBV21-1 is reported as a pseudogene. This CDR3 is built from 13 residues. Written as DNA, the CDR3 is TGTGCCGGGCCAGCGGGGGGGGTTAATGAGCAGTTCTTC. Protein sequence: CAGPAGGVNEQFF.

Judged by abundance, this clone is medium-sized (0.01 to 0.1%). The V gene is TRBV4-2, the J gene TRBJ2-6; TRBD1 agrees at 7 bases. With 5 bases clipped from V and 0 bases from J, the junction kept 4 bases outside the gene matches. The CDR3 contains 16 residues. CDR1 and CDR2 (germline): LGHNA, YNFKEQ. The CDR3 bases are TGTGCCAGCAGCAAGGGACAGAGCTCTGGGGCCAACGTCCTGACTTTC. Amino acids: CASSKGQSSGANVLTF.

This clone was seen only once. The chain recombines TRBV3-1 (or the pseudogene TRBV3-2) with TRBJ2-1; D unclear. This CDR3 comprises 14 residues. V was trimmed by 1 base and J by 7 bases, leaving 11 bases between them. Germline-derived CDR1 and CDR2 are LGHDT and YNNKEL (reference sequence). The CDR3 DNA reads as TGTGCCAGCAGCCAAGGTGGGCAATCTAATGAGCAGTTCTTC. Its translation is CASSQGGQSNEQFF.

This sequence joins TRBV5-8 and TRBJ2-7; D perhaps matches TRBD1 (6 bases). V was clipped by 3 bases and J by 4 bases, with 17 bases between them. CDR1 and CDR2 (germline): SGHTS, YDEGEE. The CDR3 consists of 15 residues. As DNA, the CDR3 is TGTGCCAGCAGCTCACTACAGGGTGTCGGTTACGAGCAGTACTTC. This sequence encodes CASSSLQGVGYEQYF.

This clone was recorded a few times. The J gene is TRBJ1-6, the V gene TRBV5-5; maybe TRBD1 (6 bases). Per germline, CDR1 SGHKS and CDR2 YYEKEE (reference sequence). V gave up 6 bases and J gave up 0 bases, with 16 bases separating them. The CDR3 extends over 17 amino acids. The CDR3 protein is CASTSRGASSYNSPLHF. The CDR3 DNA follows: TGTGCCAGCACCTCTCGGGGGGCGAGCTCCTATAATTCACCCCTCCACTTT. Full variable domain (outside the CDR3, taken from reference TRBV5-5 and TRBJ1-6): DAGVTQSPTHLIKTRGQQVTLRCSPISGHKSVSWYQQVLGQGPQFIFQYYEKEERGRGNFPDRFSARQFPNYSSELNVNALLLGDSALYLCASTSRGASSYNSPLHFGNGTRLTVT.

The chain uses TRBV2 and TRBJ1-5; no reliable D call. Germline-derived CDR1 and CDR2 are SNHLY and FYNNEI. There are 13 residues in the CDR3. The ends were cut back, 6 bases at V and 0 bases at J, with 6 bases in the middle. DNA of the CDR3: TGTGCCAGCAGCGCTTATAGCAATCAGCCCCAGCATTTT. Encoded protein: CASSAYSNQPQHF.

The chain uses TRBV19 and TRBJ1-2, with 8 bases aligning to TRBD1. V dropped 8 bases and J dropped 2; count of bases not matched to a gene: 13. This CDR3 has 16 residues. The germline V gene encodes CDR1 LNHDA and CDR2 SQIVND (reference sequence). The DNA for the CDR3 is TGTGCCAGTCGGAACCGGGACAGGACCGCGAACTATGGCTACACCTTC. Translated: CASRNRDRTANYGYTF.